The rows below give T cell receptor beta chains drawn from one sample of a study of CD8+CD57+ T cells in acquired aplastic anemia. TCRdb processed the reads anew with MiXCR; each CDR3 protein has one entry. The profile shows just over 400,000 distinct CDR3 sequences, roughly 68% of them singletons. The source material was sorted CD4+, CD8+, or CD8+CD57+ T cells (not recorded which) from PBMCs. The receptors here all came from a human donor in good health, serving as a control. The CDR3 runs from the conserved cysteine through the conserved F or W. D genes are given only for firm matches. The size of a clone is reported for some rows only, either as once, few or many, or as a class for expanded clones.

CDR3nt	CDR3aa	d_gene	v_gene	j_gene	abundance
TGTGCCAGCAGCTTAGCAGTTGGAGCGCAGCATTGTGGGTACTTC	CASSLAVGAQHCGYF	-	TRBV7-2	TRBJ2-7	once
TGTGCCAGCAGCCCTGGGCAGGTGGCGACCGAGGAGTACTTC	CASSPGQVATEEYF	-	TRBV7-8	TRBJ2-7	-
TGTGCCAGCACTGGTTTGTACGCCAAGGGAATGAACACCGGGGAGCTGTTTTTT	CASTGLYAKGMNTGELFF	-	TRBV12-5	TRBJ2-2	-
TGTGCCAGCAGCTCCGGACGGAGGTCAATCACAGATATGTTTTTT	CASSSGRRSITDMFF	-	TRBV7-9	TRBJ1-4	-
TGTGCCAGCAACCTGCGACAGGAGAACAATCGCCACCAGCATTTT	CASNLRQENNRHQHF	-	TRBV2	TRBJ1-5	-
TGTGCCAGCAGTAGGTATGCCCGGACCCCGGGCTCCTACAATGAGCAGTTCTTC	CASSRYARTPGSYNEQFF	-	TRBV6-5	TRBJ2-1	-
TGTGCCAGCAGTACAGGGGAGTCTGGAAACACCATATATTTT	CASSTGESGNTIYF	TRBD1	TRBV2	TRBJ1-3	many
TGTGCCAGCAGCCAAGAGTTGAGCGGACACCTCACTGAAGCTTTCTTT	CASSQELSGHLTEAFF	-	TRBV11-2	TRBJ1-1	-
TGTGCCAGCAGTTACACCACCCACGAGCAGTACTTC	CASSYTTHEQYF	-	TRBV6-6	TRBJ2-7	-
TGTGCCAGCAGGATACAGGAAGATGGCTACACCTTC	CASRIQEDGYTF	-	TRBV2	TRBJ1-2	-
TGTGCCAGCAGCCTGATGGATGTTGAATTGGGCTACACCTATTTT	CASSLMDVELGYTYF	-	TRBV7-9	TRBJ1-3	-
TGTGCCAGCAGCGCACGTCGCTTTATCACCTTC	CASSARRFITF	-	TRBV5-5	TRBJ1-2	-
-	CASSVGQGTDTQFF	-	TRBV9	TRBJ1-1	-
TGTGCCAGCAGCGTAGGGGGGACGAACGGGACGGAGACCCAGTACTTC	CASSVGGTNGTETQYF	-	TRBV2	TRBJ2-5	once
-	CAGTVALWLHLRYF	-	TRBV9	TRBJ2-3	-
TGTGCCAGCAGTGAAGACTCCGGGACAAAGACCAATCAGCCCCAGCATTTT	CASSEDSGTKTNQPQHF	-	TRBV2	TRBJ1-5	many
TGTGCCACCAGCAGGGAGAAGGGTGGCCATCAGCCCCAGCATTTT	CATSREKGGHQPQHF	-	TRBV15	TRBJ1-5	-
TGTGCCAGCAGTGAAGGCAGGGCGGAGACCCAGTACTTC	CASSEGRAETQYF	-	TRBV6-6	TRBJ2-5	-
TGTGCCAGCAGCTCACAGGCAATTAACCGGGGGGTTACAGATACGCAGTATTTT	CASSSQAINRGVTDTQYF	TRBD2	TRBV5-4	TRBJ2-3	-
TGTGCCAGCAGCTTAGGGGACGGAGCAAAAGCTGAAGCTTTCTTT	CASSLGDGAKAEAFF	-	TRBV7-6	TRBJ1-1	-
TGTGCTAGCAGCGTGCTAGCGGGACCCACAGATACGCAGTATTTT	CASSVLAGPTDTQYF	TRBD2	TRBV9	TRBJ2-3	-
TGTGCCACCAGTAGACAGGGGAGCAATCAGCCCCCGCATTTT	CATSRQGSNQPPHF	TRBD1	TRBV24-1	TRBJ1-5	-
TGTGCCAGCAGTGAAGGGGGGATAGGCGTCCAGGGGGAAAAACTGTTTTTT	CASSEGGIGVQGEKLFF	-	TRBV2	TRBJ1-4	many
TGTGCCAGCAGCCCTAGGACAGGATCTAATTCACCCCTCCACTTT	CASSPRTGSNSPLHF	TRBD1	TRBV7-2	TRBJ1-6	-
TGTGCCACCAGTGCGGCTCCGGACGACGACCAGTACTTC	CATSAAPDDDQYF	-	TRBV24-1	TRBJ2-7	-
TGTGCCAGCAGCTACTCTGGGGCAGGGCTTTACGAGCAGTACTTC	CASSYSGAGLYEQYF	-	TRBV7-9	TRBJ2-7	-
TGTGCCAGCAGTCAACCCGGGACAGGGCTAAAACTGTTTTTT	CASSQPGTGLKLFF	TRBD1	TRBV6-5	TRBJ1-4	many
TGTGCCAGCAGTGGAAGACAGCGGTCTGAGCAGTTCTTC	CASSGRQRSEQFF	-	TRBV25-1	TRBJ2-1	-
TGTGCCTGTCTCGGTACAGGGAGCCTAGGGAACACTGAAGCTTTCTTT	CACLGTGSLGNTEAFF	-	TRBV30	TRBJ1-1	few
TGCAGTGCTGATCCCGGGATGAACACCGGGGAGCTGTTTTTT	CSADPGMNTGELFF	-	TRBV20-1	TRBJ2-2	-
TGTGCTAGCAGCCAGGACTCGGCCGAAGCACAGATACGCTTT	CASSQDSAEAQIRF	-	TRBV7-3	TRBJ2-2	-
TGCAGTGCTTATTCAGCGGCGGCTAATGATGGCTACACCTTC	CSAYSAAANDGYTF	-	TRBV20-1	TRBJ1-2	once
TGTGCCAGCAGGGCTGGCGCAGGGGCAGATACGCCCCAGCATTTT	CASRAGAGADTPQHF	-	TRBV7-2	TRBJ1-5	-